These 5 T cell receptor beta chains came from one sample sequenced in a study of blood T cells in healthy people across ages. PCR was performed a second time for 7 to 11 cycles using a sample-barcoded 5' primer and a J-beta primer mix. A single record per CDR3 protein comes from TCRdb applying MiXCR to the 5' RACE reads. The sample has 850,000 to 1,000,000 distinct CDR3 sequences; around 49% are singletons. The sequencing input was blood. These receptors all stem from a man aged 30 to 45 in good health.

The chain employs TRBV6-2 or TRBV6-3 and TRBJ2-1, with 10 bases fitting TRBD1. The CDR3 sequence is 18 residues long. Per the germline V gene, CDR1 is MNHEY and CDR2 is SVGEGT. J lost 2 bases, V lost 6 bases, and 13 bases had no gene match. The CDR3 spells CASSRDRGSDIPYNEQFF. DNA for the CDR3: TGTGCCAGCAGCCGGGACAGGGGCTCCGACATCCCCTACAATGAGCAGTTCTTC.

The genes are TRBV12-3 or TRBV12-4 and TRBJ1-4; D gene uncertain. This CDR3 has 13 amino acids. V gave up 5 bases and J gave up 8 bases, with 12 bases separating them. The CDR3 nucleotides read TGTGCCAGCAGTCGCGCCTTCCCAGAAAAACTGTTTTTT. It is translated as CASSRAFPEKLFF.

This clonotype was seen only a few times. The chain recombines TRBV20-1 with TRBJ1-1; a weak D match, TRBD1 (6 bases). Trimming shortened V by 0 bases and J by 4 bases, and 15 bases separated the two germline ends. The CDR3 contains 15 residues. CDR1 is DFQATT and CDR2 is SNEGSKA in the germline V gene (reference sequence). The CDR3 is CSARDAGALTTEAFF. CDR3 bases: TGCAGTGCTAGAGATGCGGGGGCCCTGACCACTGAAGCTTTCTTT.

J is TRBJ1-2 and V is TRBV7-2; D unclear. CDR3 length: 16 amino acids. Germline CDR1 is SGHTA and CDR2 is FQGNSA. V dropped 1 base and J dropped 1 base, with 13 bases sitting between them. The CDR3 region has the DNA TGTGCCAGCAGCTTAGGTGGGCACGGAGTTAACTATGGCTACACCTTC. Residues: CASSLGGHGVNYGYTF.

This clonotype came up a few times. The V gene is TRBV11-1, the J gene TRBJ2-2; either TRBD1 or TRBD2 may supply D (5 bases each). V lost 5 bases to trimming and J lost 6 bases, with 16 bases between them. The CDR3 spans 15 residues. In germline, CDR1 is SGHAT, CDR2 FQDESV (reference sequence). This CDR3 is CASSQGTAFSGELFF. The CDR3 DNA reads TGTGCCAGCAGCCAAGGGACCGCATTTTCCGGGGAGCTGTTTTTT.